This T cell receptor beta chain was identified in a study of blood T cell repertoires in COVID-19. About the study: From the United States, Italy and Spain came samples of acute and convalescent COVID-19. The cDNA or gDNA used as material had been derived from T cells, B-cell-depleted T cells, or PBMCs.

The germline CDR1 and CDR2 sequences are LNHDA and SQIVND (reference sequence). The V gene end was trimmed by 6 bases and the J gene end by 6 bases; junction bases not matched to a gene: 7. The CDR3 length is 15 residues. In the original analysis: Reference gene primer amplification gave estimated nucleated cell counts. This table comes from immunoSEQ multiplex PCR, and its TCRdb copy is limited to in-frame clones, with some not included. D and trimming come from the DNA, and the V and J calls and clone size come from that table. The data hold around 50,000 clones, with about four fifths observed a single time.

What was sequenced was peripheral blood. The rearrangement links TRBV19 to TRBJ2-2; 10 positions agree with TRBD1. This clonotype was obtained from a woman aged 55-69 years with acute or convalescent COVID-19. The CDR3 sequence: CASRTRQGAAGELFF. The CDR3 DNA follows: TGTGCCAGTAGGACTAGACAGGGGGCTGCCGGGGAGCTGTTTTTT.